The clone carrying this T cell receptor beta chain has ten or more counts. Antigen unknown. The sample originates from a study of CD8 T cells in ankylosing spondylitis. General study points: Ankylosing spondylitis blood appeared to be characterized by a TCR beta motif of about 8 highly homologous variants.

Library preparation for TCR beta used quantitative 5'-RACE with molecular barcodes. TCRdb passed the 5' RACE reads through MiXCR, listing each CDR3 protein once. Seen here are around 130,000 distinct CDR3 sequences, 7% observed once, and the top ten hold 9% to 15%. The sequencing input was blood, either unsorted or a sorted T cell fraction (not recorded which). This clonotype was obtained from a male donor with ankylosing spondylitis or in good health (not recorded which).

This CDR3 reads CASSFGQGAGGYTF. The CDR3 DNA sequence: TGCGCCAGCAGCTTTGGACAGGGGGCGGGAGGCTACACCTTC. The chain uses TRBV5-1 and TRBJ1-2, with TRBD1 matching over 11 bases. The CDR3 runs to 14 residues. Germline assignment: CDR1 SGHRS and CDR2 YFSETQ. V shed 2 bases, J shed 8 bases, and the junction held 5 bases outside the gene matches.